The 18 T cell receptor beta chains in this list originate from one sample, sequenced in a study of shared clonotypes between healthy human individuals. Only in-frame clones appear in the TCRdb table, and some are missing; sequencing was by immunoSEQ multiplex PCR. This sample carries hundreds of thousands of clones, 85% to 95% of them seen once, and the ten largest clones take around 24%. CD45RO negativity and positive selection for CCR7 defined naive CD8 cells, a population that excluded terminally differentiated effector memory CD45RA+ cells. The specimen was naive CD8+ T cells sorted from blood. The receptors were sampled from a man younger than 40 in good health.

This clone was observed many times. Other DNA sequences in the sample encode the same CDR3. V is TRBV28 and J is TRBJ2-7; the D call may be TRBD1 or TRBD2 (5 bases each). The CDR3 spans 13 residues. V dropped 5 bases and J dropped 3 bases, with 11 bases sitting between them. Germline V gene data show CDR1 as MDHEN and CDR2 as SYDVKM. This CDR3 reads CASSPGTDYEQYF. The CDR3 coding sequence is TGTGCCAGCAGTCCGGGGACCGACTACGAGCAGTACTTC.

V is TRBV9 and J is TRBJ2-2; 9 nucleotides line up with TRBD1. V shed 3 bases and J 3 bases; nucleotides not matched to a gene: 6. The CDR3 has 16 residues. The germline V gene encodes CDR1 SGDLS and CDR2 YYNGEE. The CDR3 nucleotides are TGTGCCAGCAGCGCTACAGGGGGCGCTGACACCGGGGAGCTGTTTTTT. Translated, it gives CASSATGGADTGELFF.

V gene TRBV7-6 combines with J gene TRBJ2-7; 8 nucleotides align to TRBD2. Germline lookup yields CDR1 SGHVS and CDR2 FNYEAQ. With V trimmed by 4 bases and J by 2 bases, 10 bases remained unmatched. The CDR3 has 16 amino acids. The CDR3 region is CASSSSGGRAAYEQYF. In nucleotides, the CDR3 is TGTGCCAGCAGCTCGAGCGGGGGCCGGGCGGCCTACGAGCAGTACTTC. The whole variable domain, filled in from reference TRBV7-6 and TRBJ2-7, reads GAGVSQSPRYKVTKRGQDVALRCDPISGHVSLYWYRQALGQGPEFLTYFNYEAQQDKSGLPNDRFSAERPEGSISTLTIQRTEQRDSAMYRCASSSSGGRAAYEQYFGPGTRLTVT.

The rearrangement uses TRBV7-9 and TRBJ2-7; D unresolved. V shed 5 bases and J shed 2 bases, with 16 bases lying between them. CDR1 and CDR2 (germline): SEHNR, FQNEAQ (reference sequence). The CDR3 runs to 15 residues. CDR3 sequence reads: CASSPRTELTYEQYF. CDR3 nucleotide sequence: TGTGCCAGCAGCCCACGGACGGAATTGACCTACGAGCAGTACTTC.

V gene TRBV2 combines with J gene TRBJ2-7, with D perhaps TRBD1 (6 bases). The CDR3 runs 15 residues. Germline CDR1 and CDR2: SNHLY and FYNNEI. Between the trimmed V and J ends, which lost 6 bases and 1 base, there was a span of 16 bases. This chain's CDR3 is CASSSPGQISYEQYF. For the CDR3, the DNA is TGTGCCAGCAGCTCCCCCGGACAGATTTCCTACGAGCAGTACTTC.

Here the CDR3 DNA reads TGCGCCAGCGTACCGGGACTCCAGAGGGCTGAGCAGTTCTTC. It codes for CASVPGLQRAEQFF. This rearrangement joins TRBV10-2 to TRBJ2-1; D may be TRBD2 (6 bases). CDR3 length: 14 amino acids. The germline V and J ends were trimmed by 8 bases and 9 bases, with 20 bases remaining between them. Germline CDR1 reads WSHSY; CDR2 reads SAAADI.

This chain joins TRBV27 and TRBJ2-1; 7 nucleotides align to TRBD2. V lost 5 bases and J lost 4; bases outside the gene matches: 5. The CDR3 loop spans 14 amino acids. Germline V gene lookup returns CDR1 MNHEY and CDR2 SMNVEV (reference sequence). DNA for the CDR3: TGTGCCAGCAGTCTGGGGGGACTATACAATGAGCAGTTCTTC. Amino acid sequence: CASSLGGLYNEQFF.

The chain links TRBV18 to TRBJ1-2, with TRBD1 identical over 7 bases. Trimming removed 2 bases from V and 4 bases from J; junction bases left unmatched: 4. CDR1 is KGHSH, CDR2 LQKENI, per germline. This CDR3 is built from 14 residues. CDR3 protein: CASSPGQDLYGYTF. The CDR3 DNA reads TGTGCCAGCTCACCAGGACAGGACCTCTATGGCTACACCTTC.

V usage is TRBV7-9 and J usage is TRBJ2-3, with D tentatively TRBD2 (5 bases). Trimming took off 4 bases at V and 4 bases at J, with 12 bases between the two ends. There are 14 residues in the CDR3. The V gene's germline CDR1 is SEHNR and CDR2 FQNEAQ (reference sequence). The CDR3 DNA is TGTGCCAGCAGCTCCCCCCCGAGGGCAGATACGCAGTATTTT. It is translated as CASSSPPRADTQYF. The full variable domain, in which reference TRBV7-9 and TRBJ2-3 provide the parts outside the CDR3, is DTGVSQNPRHKITKRGQNVTFRCDPISEHNRLYWYRQTLGQGPEFLTYFQNEAQLEKSRLLSDRFSAERPKGSFSTLEIQRTEQGDSAMYLCASSSPPRADTQYFGPGTRLTVL.

CDR3 amino acids: CASSLALGSSSYEQYF. The CDR3 DNA reads as TGCGCCAGCAGCTTGGCCCTGGGTAGCAGCTCCTACGAGCAGTACTTC. V and J are TRBV5-1 and TRBJ2-7; D not certain. Germline lookup yields CDR1 SGHRS and CDR2 YFSETQ. The CDR3 runs to 16 residues. The ends were cut back, 0 bases at V and 0 bases at J, with 13 bases in the middle.

The chain carries TRBV13 and TRBJ2-5, with 7 bases matching TRBD1. Germline CDR1 PRHDT, CDR2 FYEKMQ (reference sequence). The V and J ends lost 5 bases and 2 bases, in that order; junction bases with no gene match: 2. This CDR3 comprises 13 residues. DNA of the CDR3: TGTGCCAGCAGCAGGGGACAGCAAGAGACCCAGTACTTC. Its protein product is CASSRGQQETQYF.

This chain joins TRBV10-3 and TRBJ2-7; 8 bases match TRBD2. Germline lookup yields CDR1 ENHRY and CDR2 SYGVKD. CDR3 length equals 15 residues. V gave up 6 bases and J gave up 6 bases; unmatched junction bases: 13. The CDR3 is CAIRDSGTMTGEQYF. For the CDR3, the DNA is TGTGCCATCAGAGATAGCGGGACCATGACCGGCGAGCAGTACTTC.

The chain uses TRBV7-8 and TRBJ1-1; perhaps TRBD1 as D (5 bases). In germline, CDR1 is SGHVS, CDR2 FQNEAQ. The CDR3 runs 15 residues. V gave up 2 bases and J gave up 1 base, with 11 bases separating them. The CDR3 sequence: CASSLQGGGNTEAFF. The CDR3 DNA reads as TGTGCCAGCAGCTTACAGGGTGGCGGGAACACTGAAGCTTTCTTT.

V is TRBV15 and J is TRBJ2-1; 13 nucleotides align to TRBD2. The CDR3 has 16 residues. Germline values: CDR1 LNHNV, CDR2 YYDKDF (reference sequence). The trim removed 4 bases at V and 4 bases at J, leaving 4 bases unmatched. In DNA form, the CDR3 reads TGTGCCACCAGCACGAGGACTAGCGGGAGATACAATGAGCAGTTCTTC. Translation: CATSTRTSGRYNEQFF.

This clone was detected once. The chain carries TRBV4-3 and TRBJ2-1; 14 bases fit TRBD2. Trimming took 4 bases from V and 8 from J; bases not matched to a gene: 4. This CDR3 region has 15 residues. Germline CDR1 and CDR2: LGHNA and YSLEER. The CDR3 DNA follows: TGCGCCAGCAGCCGGGGACTAGCGGGGGCAGATGAGCAGTTCTTC. As protein: CASSRGLAGADEQFF.

The chain employs TRBV7-6 and TRBJ2-7; TRBD2 matches at 14 bases. The CDR3 runs to 17 residues. Looked up from germline, CDR1 is SGHVS and CDR2 is FNYEAQ. V was clipped by 5 bases and J by 3 bases; unmatched bases: 9. CDR3 nucleotides: TGTGCCAGCAGCGACGGACTAGCGGGAGGTTCCGACTACGAGCAGTACTTC. Translation gives CASSDGLAGGSDYEQYF.

This clone was seen once. This chain links TRBV6-5 with TRBJ2-6, with a tentative D call TRBD2 (5 bases). Per the germline V gene, CDR1 is MNHEY and CDR2 is SVGAGI. Trimming pared 7 bases from V and 4 bases from J, leaving 14 bases between. The CDR3 totals 15 residues. This chain's CDR3 is CASTLAGGGANVLTF. Written as DNA, the CDR3 is TGTGCCAGCACCCTAGCCGGTGGGGGGGCCAACGTCCTGACTTTC.

This clone was detected only once. The CDR3 nucleotides read TGTGCCAGCAGGGGGGGCATCATTTACGAGCAGTACTTC. This gives the protein CASRGGIIYEQYF. The chain employs TRBV27 and TRBJ2-7; either TRBD1 or TRBD2 may supply D (6 bases each). The V gene lost 6 bases and the J gene lost 4 bases, with 13 bases spanning the gap. CDR1 MNHEY and CDR2 SMNVEV come from the germline V gene (reference sequence). The CDR3 loop spans 13 amino acids.